The clone carrying this T cell receptor (beta chain) was detected many times. The antigen is unknown. Germline V gene sequence: CDR1 MNHEY, CDR2 SMNVEV (reference sequence). V trimming: 5 bases; J trimming: 5 bases; junction bases outside the gene matches: 8. The CDR3 is 15 amino acids. Time point here: persistent/refractory GD, antithyroid drugs over 5 years with positive TRAb. The TCR library was prepared using RNA isolated from PBMCs. The patient group derived from an endocrinology department in Xi'an, China. This sample stems from a study of regulatory T cells in long-lasting Graves disease. General study points: The researchers studied only peripheral blood, not thyroid tissue. With persistent disease, TRBV28, TRBJ1-2 and TRBJ2-5 were the favored segments. Having only a small sample size may have limited accuracy.

Combining iRepertoire HTBI primers with Arm-PCR of CDR3 regions, the authors built TCR beta libraries. TCRdb processed the multiplex PCR reads anew with MiXCR; each CDR3 protein has one entry. The data hold 450,000 or so distinct CDR3 sequences, with about 20% observed a single time. This TCR was sampled from a female donor with Graves disease. The chain has TRBV27 and TRBJ2-7, with 11 bases matching TRBD1. This specimen consisted of peripheral blood mononuclear cells (PBMCs), obtained when the disease was refractory, from a patient treated with antithyroid drugs. Here the CDR3 reads CASSRWDRGVDEQYF. The DNA for the CDR3 is TGTGCCAGCAGTCGATGGGACAGGGGGGTGGACGAGCAGTACTTC.